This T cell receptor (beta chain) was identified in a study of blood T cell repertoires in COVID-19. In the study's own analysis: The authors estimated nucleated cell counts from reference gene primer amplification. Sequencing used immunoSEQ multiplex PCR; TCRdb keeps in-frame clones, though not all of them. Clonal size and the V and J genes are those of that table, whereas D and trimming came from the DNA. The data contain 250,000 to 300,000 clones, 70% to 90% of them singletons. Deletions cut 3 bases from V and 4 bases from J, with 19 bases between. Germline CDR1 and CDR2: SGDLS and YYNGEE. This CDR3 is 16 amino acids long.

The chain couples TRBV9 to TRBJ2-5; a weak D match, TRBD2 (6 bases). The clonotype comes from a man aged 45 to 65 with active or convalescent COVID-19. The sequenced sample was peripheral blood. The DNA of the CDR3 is TGTGCCAGCAGCGCGGGGGAACAGTACCTCCGAGAGACCCAGTACTTC. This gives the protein CASSAGEQYLRETQYF.